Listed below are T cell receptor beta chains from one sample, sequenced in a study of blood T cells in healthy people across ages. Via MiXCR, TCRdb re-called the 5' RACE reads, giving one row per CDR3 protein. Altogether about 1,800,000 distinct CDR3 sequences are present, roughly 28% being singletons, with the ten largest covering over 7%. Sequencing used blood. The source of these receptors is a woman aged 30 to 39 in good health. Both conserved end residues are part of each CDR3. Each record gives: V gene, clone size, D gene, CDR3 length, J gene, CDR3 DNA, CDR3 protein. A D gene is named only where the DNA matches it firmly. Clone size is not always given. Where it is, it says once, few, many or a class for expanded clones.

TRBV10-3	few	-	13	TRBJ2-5	TGTGCCATCAGTAAGACAGTACGAGAGACCCAGTACTTC	CAISKTVRETQYF
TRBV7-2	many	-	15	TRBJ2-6	TGTGCCAGCAGTTTCTCCCAATCTGGGGCCAACGTCCTGACTTTC	CASSFSQSGANVLTF
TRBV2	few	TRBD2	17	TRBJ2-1	TGTGCTAGCAGTGAAAGAGAGCGGGAGGTCTCCTACAATGAGCAGTTCTTC	CASSEREREVSYNEQFF
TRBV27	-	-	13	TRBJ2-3	TGTGCCAGCAGGTCGGGATCTGTGGATACGCAGTATTTT	CASRSGSVDTQYF
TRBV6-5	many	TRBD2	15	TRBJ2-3	TGTGCCAGCAGTTACTCGACTAGCGGCACAGATACGCAGTATTTT	CASSYSTSGTDTQYF
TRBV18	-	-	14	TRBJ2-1	TGTGCCAGCTCACCCCTATTACAGGACAATGAGCAGTTCTTC	CASSPLLQDNEQFF
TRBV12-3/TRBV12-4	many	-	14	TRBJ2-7	TGTGCCAGCAGTTTATCGGATACCTCCTACGAGCAGTACTTC	CASSLSDTSYEQYF
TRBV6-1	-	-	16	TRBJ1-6	TGTGCCAGCAGTGAAGTCCTCCAGGATATCCGGTCACCCCTCCACTTT	CASSEVLQDIRSPLHF
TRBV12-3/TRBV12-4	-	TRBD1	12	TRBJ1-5	TGTGCCAGCAGTGGGGACAGTCAGCCCCAGCATTTT	CASSGDSQPQHF
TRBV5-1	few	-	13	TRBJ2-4	TGCGCCAGCAGCCCCGGGAGTTCAAACATTCAGTACTTC	CASSPGSSNIQYF
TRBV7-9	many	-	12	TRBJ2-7	TGTGCCAGCAGCTTGCCCGGGAGCGAGCAGTACTTC	CASSLPGSEQYF
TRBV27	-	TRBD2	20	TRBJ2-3	TGTGCCAGCAGTTCGCGGAGTGTTGTTCGGGCGGGAGGGATTGGAGATACGCAGTATTTT	CASSSRSVVRAGGIGDTQYF
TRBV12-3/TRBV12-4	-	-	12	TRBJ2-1	TGTGCCAGAAGAATGTCGGCACTTGAGCAGTTCTTC	CARRMSALEQFF
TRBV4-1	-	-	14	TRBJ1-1	TGCGCCAGCAGCCGCCCGGGGAGGAGGTGTGAAGCTTTCTTT	CASSRPGRRCEAFF
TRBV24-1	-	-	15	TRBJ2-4	TGTGCCACCAGTGATCCGCGGACTGCTGGGAACATTCAGTACTTC	CATSDPRTAGNIQYF
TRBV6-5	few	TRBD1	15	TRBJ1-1	TGTGCCAGCAGGTTTAGGGACAGATTGAACACTGAAGCTTTCTTT	CASRFRDRLNTEAFF
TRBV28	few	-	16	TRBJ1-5	TGTGCCAGCAGTTTAGGAGTGCAGATGGCGAATCAGCCCCAGCATTTT	CASSLGVQMANQPQHF